A selection of T cell receptor beta chains follows, all from one sample in a study of blood T cell repertoires in COVID-19. Measured with immunoSEQ multiplex PCR; TCRdb has only the in-frame clones, and not every one. The data contain 250,000 to 350,000 clones, around 87% of them seen just once; the ten biggest clones take up around 8%. Sequencing was done on a sample of peripheral blood. The receptors come from a woman aged 50 to 60 who had recovered from COVID-19. Both conserved end residues are part of each CDR3. D genes are given only for firm matches. The size of a clone is reported for some rows only, either as once, few or many, or as a class for expanded clones.

v_gene,abundance,j_gene,d_gene,CDR3aa
TRBV10-3,.,TRBJ2-7,TRBD2,CAIRRGLAGGPITYEQYF
TRBV5-6,.,TRBJ1-1,TRBD1,CASSKDRGIYTEAFF
TRBV5-1,.,TRBJ2-5,.,CASSQGWDYQETQYF
TRBV9,once,TRBJ2-1,TRBD2,CASSPSGGNNEQFF
TRBV5-6,.,TRBJ2-7,.,CASSLAGPYEQYF
TRBV2,once,TRBJ1-5,.,CASSEAGRHQPQHF
TRBV11-2,.,TRBJ2-7,TRBD1,CASTRWTGGVSYEQYF
TRBV10-3,.,TRBJ2-7,TRBD2,CAIRRGTYEQYF
TRBV9,.,TRBJ2-5,.,CASSPSGAETQYF
TRBV2,.,TRBJ2-5,TRBD2,CASSVEGEGTQYF
TRBV3-1/TRBV3-2,.,TRBJ2-1,TRBD2,CASSQELAGVGGSEQFF
TRBV7-2,.,TRBJ2-7,TRBD2,CASSFLSGGREQYF
TRBV15,.,TRBJ1-4,.,CATQGTNEKLFF
TRBV5-1,.,TRBJ2-7,.,CASSLRGGGSYEQYF
TRBV28,.,TRBJ2-3,.,CASSLSGDTQYF
TRBV16,.,TRBJ1-5,.,CASSPTDSSNQPQHF
TRBV29-1,few,TRBJ1-6,TRBD1,CSAGDRDSPLHF
TRBV3-1/TRBV3-2,.,TRBJ1-2,TRBD1,CASSPQGNYGYTF
TRBV6-6,.,TRBJ1-1,TRBD1,CASSDSDRGYTEAFF
TRBV7-2,.,TRBJ2-3,TRBD1,CASSQAGTGETDTQYF
TRBV2,.,TRBJ2-2,TRBD2,CASSGLAGVSTGELFF
TRBV6-2/TRBV6-3,.,TRBJ1-1,.,CASSYNSGLGTEAFF
TRBV6-2/TRBV6-3,.,TRBJ2-5,TRBD2,CASSYARAGAQYF
TRBV6-5,.,TRBJ1-3,TRBD1,CASSRTGGTGNTIYF
TRBV6-2/TRBV6-3,many,TRBJ2-3,.,CASSYGRSSTDTQYF
TRBV11-2,.,TRBJ2-5,TRBD2,CASSMIAGGSQETQYF
TRBV9,.,TRBJ1-2,.,CASSVDQGRYGYTF
TRBV5-1,.,TRBJ1-2,TRBD1,CASSLSTGGQANYGYTF
TRBV6-1,.,TRBJ2-1,TRBD2,CASSGGTSGDRNEQFF
TRBV12-3/TRBV12-4,.,TRBJ2-4,.,CASSEGGKNIQYF
TRBV7-9,.,TRBJ2-2,.,CASSPTPTGELFF
TRBV28,.,TRBJ2-5,.,CASSVRRETQYF
TRBV7-2,once,TRBJ1-2,.,CASSLEAGAARRSLF